This T cell receptor (beta chain) was identified during a study of regulatory T cells in long-lasting Graves disease. The TCR beta library used iRepertoire HTBI primers with Arm-PCR amplification of CDR3. TCRdb re-analysed the multiplex PCR reads in MiXCR, keeping a single row per CDR3 protein. Here the sample spans hundreds of thousands of distinct CDR3 sequences, approximately 15% being singletons. Many counts were recorded for this clonotype. Specified time point: newly diagnosed GD, antithyroid drugs for less than 3 months. PBMC RNA was the source of the TCR library. Patients met American Thyroid Association criteria for Graves' disease. Germline CDR1 is MDHEN and CDR2 is SYDVKM. V was shortened by 2 bases and J by 3 bases, with 8 bases between the two germline ends. This CDR3 is built from 14 residues. This sample was also put to use in a study of T cells in Graves' hyperthyroidism and ophthalmopathy.

The sample was peripheral blood mononuclear cells (PBMCs), taken at new diagnosis, from a patient treated with antithyroid drugs. The J gene is TRBJ1-5, the V gene TRBV28; no clear D gene. The TCR sequence derives from a woman aged 25 to 39 with Graves disease. The CDR3 bases are TGTGCCAGCAGTTTAAATGCGAACAATCAGCCCCAGCATTTT. Protein: CASSLNANNQPQHF.